A single sample gave rise to the 10 T cell receptor beta chains below, sequenced in a study of blood T cell repertoires in COVID-19. Assay used: immunoSEQ multiplex PCR; TCRdb lists only in-frame clones, some missing. The sample has about 210,000 clones, 86% seen once; the top ten hold 3% to 4%. Sequenced material: PBMCs or T cells enriched from blood (not recorded which). The receptors were gathered from a woman between 35 and 50 years old with acute COVID-19.

This clone came up once. V usage is TRBV24-1 and J usage is TRBJ1-2; D remains ambiguous. The CDR3 consists of 14 residues. Germline V lookup: CDR1 KGHDR, CDR2 SFDVKD. V shed 4 bases and J shed 6 bases, with 14 bases lying between them. This CDR3 is CATSEGSQTHGYTF. CDR3 DNA sequence: TGTGCCACCAGTGAGGGCAGTCAGACGCATGGCTACACCTTC.

V gene TRBV28 combines with J gene TRBJ1-2, with 9 bases fitting TRBD1. The CDR3 is made up of 14 amino acids. V trimming: 5 bases; J trimming: 7 bases; junction bases outside the gene matches: 8. From germline, CDR1 is MDHEN and CDR2 SYDVKM. The CDR3 here is CASSLLGTGTGYTF. The CDR3 region has the DNA TGTGCCAGCAGTCTCTTGGGGACAGGGACTGGCTACACCTTC.

The CDR3 DNA reads as TGTGCCAGTAGTATATCGGGGGGAAGGACTGAAGCTTTCTTT. Its translation is CASSISGGRTEAFF. The chain couples TRBV19 to TRBJ1-1, with D perhaps TRBD1 (5 bases). The CDR3 is made up of 14 amino acids. V lost 2 bases and J 5 bases, leaving 12 bases between the germline ends. CDR1 and CDR2 from the germline V gene are LNHDA and SQIVND (reference sequence).

The gene calls are TRBV5-6 and TRBJ2-7; 11 bases line up with TRBD1. In germline, CDR1 is SGHDT, CDR2 YYEEEE. The CDR3 is 17 amino acids. With V trimmed by 7 bases and J by 0 bases, 12 bases remained unmatched. Here the CDR3 reads CASLRGQGVYPSYEQYF. DNA for the CDR3: TGTGCCAGCCTCCGGGGACAGGGGGTTTACCCCTCCTACGAGCAGTACTTC.

The chain couples TRBV7-2 to TRBJ2-3; perhaps TRBD2 as D (6 bases). The germline V gene encodes CDR1 SGHTA and CDR2 FQGNSA. The CDR3 extends over 14 amino acids. V gave up 5 bases and J gave up 1 base, with 10 bases separating them. For the CDR3, the DNA is TGTGCCAGCAGCCCTAGCGTCCGCACAGATACGCAGTATTTT. This codes for CASSPSVRTDTQYF.

The chain uses TRBV28 and TRBJ1-1; D not certain. The germline CDR1 and CDR2 sequences are MDHEN and SYDVKM. V dropped 3 bases and J dropped 5 bases, with 7 bases sitting between them. CDR3 length: 12 amino acids. The CDR3 loop reads CASSLSGTEAFF. The CDR3 nucleotides read TGTGCCAGCAGTTTGTCGGGGACTGAAGCTTTCTTT.

The chain employs TRBV14 and TRBJ2-7; TRBD2 matches at 11 bases. The junction had 7 bases not matched to a gene; V was cut back by 4 bases and J by 5 bases. There are 15 residues in the CDR3. CDR1 SGHDN and CDR2 FVKESK come from the germline V gene. CDR3 protein: CASSPTSGRMDEQYF. Written as DNA, the CDR3 is TGTGCCAGCAGCCCCACTAGCGGGAGAATGGACGAGCAGTACTTC.

The chain couples TRBV18 to TRBJ2-4; the D gene is possibly TRBD1 (6 bases). Deletions cut 6 bases from V and 5 bases from J, with 11 bases between. The length of the CDR3 is 13 residues. CDR1 and CDR2 from the germline V gene are KGHSH and LQKENI. CDR3 region: CASSPYRENIQYF. The CDR3 nucleotides are TGTGCCAGCTCCCCTTACAGGGAAAACATTCAGTACTTC.

The V gene is TRBV5-8, the J gene TRBJ2-5; 9 bases are shared with TRBD1. The germline V gene has CDR1 SGHTS and CDR2 YDEGEE. Trimming cost V 6 bases and J 6 bases; bases outside gene matches: 15. CDR3 length equals 16 residues. The chain's CDR3 is CASITGQGRIVQTQYF. The CDR3 bases are TGTGCCAGCATTACGGGACAGGGAAGGATTGTGCAGACCCAGTACTTC.

The V and J genes are TRBV21-1 and TRBJ2-2; the listed D gene, TRBD2, was not tested against the DNA. TRBV21-1 is shown as a pseudogene. The CDR3 runs to 17 residues. DNA of the CDR3: TGTGCCAGCAGCAAAGGGTGGCGGGGACGAGGCACCGGGGAGCTGTTTTTT. As protein: CASSKGWRGRGTGELFF.